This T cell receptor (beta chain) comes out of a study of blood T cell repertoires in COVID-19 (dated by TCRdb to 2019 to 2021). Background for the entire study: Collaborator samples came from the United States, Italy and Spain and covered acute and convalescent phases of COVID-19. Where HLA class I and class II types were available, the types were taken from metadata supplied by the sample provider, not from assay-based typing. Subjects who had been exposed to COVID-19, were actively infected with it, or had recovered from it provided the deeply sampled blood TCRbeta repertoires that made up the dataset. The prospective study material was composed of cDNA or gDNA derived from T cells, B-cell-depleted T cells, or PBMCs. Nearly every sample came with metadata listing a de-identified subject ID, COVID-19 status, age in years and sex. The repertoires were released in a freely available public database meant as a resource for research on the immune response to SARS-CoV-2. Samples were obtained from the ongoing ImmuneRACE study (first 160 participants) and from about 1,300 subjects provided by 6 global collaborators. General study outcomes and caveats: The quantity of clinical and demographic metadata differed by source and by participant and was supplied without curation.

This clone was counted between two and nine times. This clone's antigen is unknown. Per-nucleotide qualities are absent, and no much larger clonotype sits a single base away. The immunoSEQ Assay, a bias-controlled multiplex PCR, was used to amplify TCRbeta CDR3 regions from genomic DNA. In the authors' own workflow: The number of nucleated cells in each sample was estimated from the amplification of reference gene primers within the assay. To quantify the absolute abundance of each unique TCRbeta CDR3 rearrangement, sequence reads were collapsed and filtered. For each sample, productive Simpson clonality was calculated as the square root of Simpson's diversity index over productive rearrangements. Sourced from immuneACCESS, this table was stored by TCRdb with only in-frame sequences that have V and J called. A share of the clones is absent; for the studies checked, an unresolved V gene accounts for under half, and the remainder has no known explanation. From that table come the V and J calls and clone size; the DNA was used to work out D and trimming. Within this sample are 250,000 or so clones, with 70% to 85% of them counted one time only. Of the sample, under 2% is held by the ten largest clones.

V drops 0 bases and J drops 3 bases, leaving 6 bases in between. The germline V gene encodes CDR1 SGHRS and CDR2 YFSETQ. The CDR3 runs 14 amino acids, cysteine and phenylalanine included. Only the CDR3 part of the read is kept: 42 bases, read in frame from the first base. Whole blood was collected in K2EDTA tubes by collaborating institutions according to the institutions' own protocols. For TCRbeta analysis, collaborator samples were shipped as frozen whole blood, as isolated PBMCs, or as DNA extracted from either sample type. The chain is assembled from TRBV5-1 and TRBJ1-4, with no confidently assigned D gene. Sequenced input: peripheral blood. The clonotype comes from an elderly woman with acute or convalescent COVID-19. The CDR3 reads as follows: CASSLGHPNEKLFF. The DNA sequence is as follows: TGCGCCAGCAGCTTGGGACATCCTAATGAAAAACTGTTTTTT.